The rows below give T cell receptor beta chains drawn from one sample of a study of patients and donors after allogeneic stem cell transplantation. MiXCR was run by TCRdb on the RT-PCR reads, yielding one entry per CDR3 protein. Of 400,000 to 500,000 distinct CDR3 sequences in the sample, under 20% were seen once. Sequencing was done on a sample of blood, either unsorted or a sorted T cell fraction (not recorded which). These receptors were taken from a human donor who was either an allogeneic HSCT recipient or a stem cell or donor lymphocyte infusion donor (not recorded which). It is not recorded whose cells these are; they may come from a transplant donor. CDR3s include the opening cysteine and the closing phenylalanine or tryptophan. The D gene is left open where the match is weak. Only part of the rows carry a size: once, few, many, or a class if the clone is expanded.

>TRBJ2-1|few|-|TRBV12-3/TRBV12-4
CASTMTLSSYNEQFF
TGTGCCAGCACAATGACACTAAGCTCCTACAATGAGCAGTTCTTC
>TRBJ2-5|-|TRBD2|TRBV7-7
CASSYSAGTKGETQYF
TGTGCCAGCAGCTACTCCGCCGGGACTAAGGGAGAGACCCAGTACTTC
>TRBJ2-2|-|-|TRBV12-3/TRBV12-4
CASEPGRNTGELFF
TGTGCCAGCGAGCCGGGGCGGAACACCGGGGAGCTGTTTTTT
>TRBJ1-6|-|-|TRBV4-1
CASSQGRGSYNSPLHF
TGCGCCAGCAGCCAAGGGAGGGGCTCCTATAATTCACCCCTCCACTTT
>TRBJ1-3|-|-|TRBV7-2
CATNSANVGNTIYF
TGTGCCACCAACAGTGCCAACGTTGGAAACACCATATATTTT
>TRBJ2-1|few|TRBD2|TRBV4-1
CASSQKPLAGGHNEQFF
TGCGCCAGCAGCCAAAAACCCTTAGCGGGGGGACACAATGAGCAGTTCTTC
>TRBJ2-4|-|TRBD1|TRBV27
CASSLFAGQGLLAKNIQYF
TGTGCCAGCAGTTTATTTGCCGGACAGGGATTACTAGCCAAAAACATTCAGTACTTC
>TRBJ2-1|few|TRBD2|TRBV11-1
CASSLVSTSGRYYNEQFF
TGTGCCAGCAGCTTAGTTTCGACTAGCGGGAGGTACTACAATGAGCAGTTCTTC
>TRBJ2-2|few|-|TRBV2
CASSEKGNGELFF
TGTGCCAGCAGTGAAAAGGGTAACGGGGAGCTGTTTTTT
>TRBJ2-2|-|-|TRBV5-4
CASEGGNTGELFF
TGTGCCAGCGAGGGGGGAAACACCGGGGAGCTGTTTTTT
>TRBJ2-1|few|TRBD1|TRBV5-1
CASSLGDRAYNEQFF
TGCGCCAGCAGCTTGGGGGACAGGGCCTACAATGAGCAGTTCTTC
>TRBJ2-7|many|-|TRBV29-1
CSVEGPGRYEQYF
TGCAGCGTTGAAGGCCCAGGGCGATACGAGCAGTACTTC
>TRBJ1-6|few|-|TRBV18
CASSPSGFNSPLHF
TGTGCCAGCTCACCTTCGGGGTTTAATTCACCCCTCCACTTT
>TRBJ2-7|-|TRBD2|TRBV29-1
CSVMSVSGGYEQYF
TGCAGCGTGATGTCGGTTAGCGGGGGCTACGAGCAGTACTTC
>TRBJ1-1|few|-|TRBV5-6
CASSLAPSTEAFF
TGTGCCAGCAGCTTGGCTCCTTCGACTGAAGCTTTCTTT
>TRBJ1-1|few|-|TRBV6-2/TRBV6-3
CASLERMNTEAFF
TGTGCCAGCCTGGAGCGGATGAACACTGAAGCTTTCTTT
>TRBJ1-6|few|TRBD1|TRBV13
CASRRGTGGTSPLHF
TGTGCCAGCAGGCGGGGGACAGGGGGCACTTCACCCCTCCACTTT
>TRBJ2-6|few|TRBD1|TRBV25-1
CASSEPTGVGANVLTF
TGTGCCAGCAGTGAGCCGACAGGGGTCGGGGCCAACGTCCTGACTTTC
>TRBJ2-3|few|-|TRBV5-1
CASHSLSQPTDTQYF
TGCGCCAGCCATTCCTTGTCACAGCCCACAGATACGCAGTATTTT
>TRBJ1-3|-|-|TRBV29-1
CSVEEGSGNTIYF
TGCAGCGTTGAGGAGGGGTCTGGAAACACCATATATTTT
>TRBJ2-7|many|TRBD1|TRBV6-5
CASSYSGQSYEQYF
TGTGCCAGCAGTTACTCGGGACAGTCCTACGAGCAGTACTTC
>TRBJ2-1|-|-|TRBV9
CASSVAGTPYNEQFF
TGTGCCAGCAGCGTTGCCGGGACGCCCTACAATGAGCAGTTCTTC
>TRBJ1-2|few|TRBD1|TRBV20-1
CSGTGSRLGYTF
TGCAGCGGGACAGGGAGTAGATTGGGCTACACCTTC
>TRBJ2-3|few|TRBD2|TRBV5-1
CASSFSGAITDTQYF
TGCGCCAGCAGCTTTAGCGGGGCGATCACAGATACGCAGTATTTT
>TRBJ2-1|-|-|TRBV29-1
CSVAVVGGQFF
TGCAGCGTTGCAGTAGTCGGGGGGCAGTTCTTC
>TRBJ2-7|few|-|TRBV6-5
CASSDPYREQYF
TGTGCCAGCAGTGATCCATACAGGGAGCAGTACTTC
>TRBJ2-1|-|-|TRBV7-3
CASSLSGGASYNEQFF
TGTGCCAGCAGCCTCTCCGGAGGAGCCTCCTACAATGAGCAGTTCTTC
>TRBJ2-5|-|-|TRBV9
CASSPSGRGTTRGQETQYF
TGTGCCAGCAGCCCATCAGGGAGGGGGACTACTAGGGGCCAAGAGACCCAGTACTTC
>TRBJ2-7|-|TRBD2|TRBV5-6
CASSSPGLAPYEQYF
TGTGCCAGCAGCTCCCCTGGACTAGCCCCCTACGAGCAGTACTTC
>TRBJ1-5|-|-|TRBV29-1
CSGDTRGNQPQHF
TGCAGCGGTGATACCCGGGGGAATCAGCCCCAGCATTTT
>TRBJ1-3|few|-|TRBV5-1
CASSLEGSGGSGNTIYF
TGCGCCAGCAGCTTGGAGGGTTCGGGCGGCTCTGGAAACACCATATATTTT
>TRBJ2-5|-|-|TRBV20-1
CSARDRQLDETQYF
TGCAGTGCTAGAGATCGGCAACTTGACGAGACCCAGTACTTC
>TRBJ2-1|-|TRBD2|TRBV12-3/TRBV12-4
CASTPTSGKAKPGEQFF
TGTGCCAGCACCCCGACTAGCGGGAAAGCCAAACCCGGTGAGCAGTTCTTC
>TRBJ1-6|-|-|TRBV14
CASSSLSTGRNSPLHF
TGTGCCAGCAGCTCCTTATCGACAGGTCGTAATTCACCCCTCCACTTT
>TRBJ1-4|many|TRBD1|TRBV3-1
CASSLGTGNEKLFF
TGTGCCAGCAGCCTCGGGACAGGGAATGAAAAACTGTTTTTT
>TRBJ1-3|many|-|TRBV5-6
CASSQSGTGSGNTIYF
TGTGCCAGCAGCCAATCCGGGACGGGCTCTGGAAACACCATATATTTT
>TRBJ1-1|few|-|TRBV4-3
CASSQGAENTEAFF
TGCGCCAGCAGCCAAGGTGCGGAGAACACTGAAGCTTTCTTT